The clone carrying this T cell receptor (beta chain) was picked up many times. Its antigen is currently unknown. The data belong to a study of regulatory T cells in long-lasting Graves disease. Study details: Graves' patients with a new diagnosis had received antithyroid drugs under 3 months. Regarding the study as a whole: It was in persistent disease that TRBV28, TRBJ1-2 and TRBJ2-5 were favored. Researchers examined only peripheral blood and not thyroid tissue.

Building of the TCR beta libraries involved iRepertoire HTBI primers and Arm-PCR of CDR3 regions. A single record per CDR3 protein comes from TCRdb applying MiXCR to the multiplex PCR reads. The sample carries around 480,000 distinct CDR3 sequences, 16% recorded once. The time point: newly diagnosed GD, antithyroid drugs for less than 3 months. RNA isolated from PBMCs was used to make the TCR library. Each patient gave approximately 8.8 milliliters of EDTA-anticoagulated peripheral blood. Trimming removed 3 bases from V and 3 bases from J, with 9 bases in between. CDR1 and CDR2 from the germline V gene are MNHEY and SMNVEV (reference sequence). The CDR3 has 13 residues. The same sample was also studied in work on T cells in Graves' hyperthyroidism and ophthalmopathy.

Sequencing used peripheral blood mononuclear cells (PBMCs), obtained at new diagnosis, from a patient treated with antithyroid drugs. This clonotype was obtained from a man aged 35-49 years with Graves disease. This chain links TRBV27 with TRBJ2-7; D is ambiguous. The CDR3: CASSLSAFYEQYF. CDR3 DNA sequence: TGTGCCAGCAGTTTGAGTGCCTTCTACGAGCAGTACTTC.